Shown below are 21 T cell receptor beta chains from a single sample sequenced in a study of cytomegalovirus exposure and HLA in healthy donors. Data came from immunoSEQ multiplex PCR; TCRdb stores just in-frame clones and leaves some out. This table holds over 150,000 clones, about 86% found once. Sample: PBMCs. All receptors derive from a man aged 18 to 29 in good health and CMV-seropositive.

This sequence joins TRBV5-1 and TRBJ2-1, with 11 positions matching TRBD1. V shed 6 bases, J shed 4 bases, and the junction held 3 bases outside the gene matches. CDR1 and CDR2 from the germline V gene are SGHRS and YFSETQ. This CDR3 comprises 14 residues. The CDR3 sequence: CASIRDRGYNEQFF. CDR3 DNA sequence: TGCGCCAGCATAAGGGACAGGGGGTACAATGAGCAGTTCTTC. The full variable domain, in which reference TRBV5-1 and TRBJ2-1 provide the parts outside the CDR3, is KAGVTQTPRYLIKTRGQQVTLSCSPISGHRSVSWYQQTPGQGLQFLFEYFSETQRNKGNFPGRFSGRQFSNSRSEMNVSTLELGDSALYLCASIRDRGYNEQFFGPGTRLTVL.

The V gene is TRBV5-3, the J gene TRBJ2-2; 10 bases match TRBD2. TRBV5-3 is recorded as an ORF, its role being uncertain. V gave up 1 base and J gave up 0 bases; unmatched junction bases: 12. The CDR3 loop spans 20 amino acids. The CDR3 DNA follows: TGTGCCAGAAGCTTGCCAAGGACTAGCGGCAGTTTACCGAACACCGGGGAGCTGTTTTTT. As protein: CARSLPRTSGSLPNTGELFF.

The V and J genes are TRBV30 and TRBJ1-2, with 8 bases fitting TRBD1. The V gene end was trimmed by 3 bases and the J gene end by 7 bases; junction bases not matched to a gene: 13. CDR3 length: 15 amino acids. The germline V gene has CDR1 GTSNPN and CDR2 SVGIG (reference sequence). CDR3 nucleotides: TGTGCCTGGAGCGCTACCCACAGGGGGTTGAGTGGCTACACCTTC. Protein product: CAWSATHRGLSGYTF.

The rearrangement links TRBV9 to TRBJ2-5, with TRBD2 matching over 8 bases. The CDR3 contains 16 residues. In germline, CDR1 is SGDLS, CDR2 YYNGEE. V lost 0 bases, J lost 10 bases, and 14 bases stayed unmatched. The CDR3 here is CASSVDPGGLDGGQYF. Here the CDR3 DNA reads TGTGCCAGCAGCGTAGACCCGGGGGGGCTGGACGGGGGCCAGTACTTC.

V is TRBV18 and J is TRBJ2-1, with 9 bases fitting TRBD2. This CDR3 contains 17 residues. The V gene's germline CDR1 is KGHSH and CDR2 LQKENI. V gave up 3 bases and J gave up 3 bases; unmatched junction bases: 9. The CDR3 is CASSPRVAGDSYNEQFF. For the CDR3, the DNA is TGTGCCAGCTCACCGCGGGTAGCGGGAGATAGCTACAATGAGCAGTTCTTC.

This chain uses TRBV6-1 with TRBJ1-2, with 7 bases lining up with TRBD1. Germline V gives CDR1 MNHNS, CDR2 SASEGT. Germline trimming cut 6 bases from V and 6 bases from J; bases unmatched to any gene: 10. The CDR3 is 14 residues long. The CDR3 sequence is CASRPGTEAHGYTF. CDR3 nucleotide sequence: TGTGCCAGCAGGCCCGGGACAGAAGCCCATGGCTACACCTTC.

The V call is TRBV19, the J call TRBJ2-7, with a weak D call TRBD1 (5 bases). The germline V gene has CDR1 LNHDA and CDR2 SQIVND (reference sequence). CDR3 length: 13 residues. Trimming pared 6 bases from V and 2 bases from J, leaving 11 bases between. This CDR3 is CASSTQAPYEQYF. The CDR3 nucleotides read TGTGCCAGTAGCACACAGGCCCCCTACGAGCAGTACTTC.

This CDR3 reads CASSPPAAGGYTF. In nucleotides, the CDR3 is TGTGCCAGCAGCCCCCCGGCGGCGGGCGGCTACACCTTC. The chain recombines TRBV6-5 with TRBJ1-2, with D unclear. This CDR3 has 13 residues. Germline V lookup: CDR1 MNHEY, CDR2 SVGAGI. Trimming left V 6 bases short and J 8 bases short, with 16 bases between.

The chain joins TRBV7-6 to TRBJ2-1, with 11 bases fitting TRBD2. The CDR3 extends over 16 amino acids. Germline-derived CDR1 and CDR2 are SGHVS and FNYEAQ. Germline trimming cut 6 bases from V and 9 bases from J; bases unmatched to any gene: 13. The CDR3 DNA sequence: TGTGCCAGCAGTTTAAACACAGCACTAGCGGGAGCTGAGCAGTTCTTC. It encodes CASSLNTALAGAEQFF.

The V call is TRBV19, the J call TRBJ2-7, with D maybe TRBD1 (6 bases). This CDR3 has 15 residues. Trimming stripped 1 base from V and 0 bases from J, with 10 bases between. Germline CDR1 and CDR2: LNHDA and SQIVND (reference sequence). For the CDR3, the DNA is TGTGCCAGTAGTATAGGGGGGCAGGACTCCTACGAGCAGTACTTC. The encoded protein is CASSIGGQDSYEQYF.

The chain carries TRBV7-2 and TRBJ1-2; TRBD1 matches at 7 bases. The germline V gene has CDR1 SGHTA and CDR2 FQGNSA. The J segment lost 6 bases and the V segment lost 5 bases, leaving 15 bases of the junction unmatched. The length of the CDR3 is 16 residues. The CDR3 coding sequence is TGTGCCAGCAGCCCACCGCCGGGACAGCTACGGAATGGCTACACCTTC. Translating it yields CASSPPPGQLRNGYTF. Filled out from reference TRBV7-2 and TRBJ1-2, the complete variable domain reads GAGVSQSPSNKVTEKGKDVELRCDPISGHTALYWYRQSLGQGLEFLIYFQGNSAPDKSGLPSDRFSAERTGGSVSTLTIQRTQQEDSAVYLCASSPPPGQLRNGYTFGSGTRLTVV.

The CDR3 reads CASSLAAGVNEQFF. In DNA form, the CDR3 reads TGCGCCAGCAGCTTGGCCGCGGGGGTCAATGAGCAGTTCTTC. The rearrangement joins TRBV5-1 to TRBJ2-1, with TRBD2 identical over 7 bases. The CDR3 contains 14 residues. Per the germline V gene, CDR1 is SGHRS and CDR2 is YFSETQ. The trim removed 0 bases at V and 6 bases at J, leaving 3 bases unmatched.

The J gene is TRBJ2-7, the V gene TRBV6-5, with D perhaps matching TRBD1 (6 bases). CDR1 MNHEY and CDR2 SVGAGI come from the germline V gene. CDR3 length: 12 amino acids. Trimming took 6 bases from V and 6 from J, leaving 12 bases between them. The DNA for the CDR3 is TGTGCCAGCAGGAACACAGGGATCGAGCAGTACTTC. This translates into CASRNTGIEQYF.

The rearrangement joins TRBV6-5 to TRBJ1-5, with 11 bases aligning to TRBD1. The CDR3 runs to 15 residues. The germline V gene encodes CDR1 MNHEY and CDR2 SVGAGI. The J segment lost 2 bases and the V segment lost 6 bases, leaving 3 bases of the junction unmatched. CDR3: CASRGQGAGNQPQHF. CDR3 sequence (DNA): TGTGCCAGCAGAGGACAGGGGGCAGGCAATCAGCCCCAGCATTTT.

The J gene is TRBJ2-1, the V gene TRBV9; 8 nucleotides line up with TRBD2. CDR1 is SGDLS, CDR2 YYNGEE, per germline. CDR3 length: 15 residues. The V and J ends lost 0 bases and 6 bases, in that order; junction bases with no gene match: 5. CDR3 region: CASSVGGTSGNEQFF. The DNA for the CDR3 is TGTGCCAGCAGCGTAGGAGGGACTAGTGGCAATGAGCAGTTCTTC.

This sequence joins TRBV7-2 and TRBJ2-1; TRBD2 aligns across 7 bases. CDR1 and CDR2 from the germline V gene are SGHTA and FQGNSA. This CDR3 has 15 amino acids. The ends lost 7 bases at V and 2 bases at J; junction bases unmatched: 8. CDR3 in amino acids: CASTQAGQAYNEQFF. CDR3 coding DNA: TGTGCCAGCACCCAAGCGGGGCAAGCCTACAATGAGCAGTTCTTC.

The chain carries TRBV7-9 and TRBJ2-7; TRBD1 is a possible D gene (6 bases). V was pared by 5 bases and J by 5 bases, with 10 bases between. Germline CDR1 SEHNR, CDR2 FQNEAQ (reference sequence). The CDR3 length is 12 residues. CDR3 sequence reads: CASSGGINEQYF. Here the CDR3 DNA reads TGTGCCAGCAGCGGGGGCATAAACGAGCAGTACTTC.

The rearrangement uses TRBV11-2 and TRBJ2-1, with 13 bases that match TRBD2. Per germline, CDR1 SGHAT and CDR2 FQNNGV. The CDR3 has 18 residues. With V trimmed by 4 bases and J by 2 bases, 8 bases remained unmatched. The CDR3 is CASSSTSGRAEPYNEQFF. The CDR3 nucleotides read TGTGCCAGCAGCTCTACTAGCGGGAGGGCAGAGCCCTACAATGAGCAGTTCTTC.

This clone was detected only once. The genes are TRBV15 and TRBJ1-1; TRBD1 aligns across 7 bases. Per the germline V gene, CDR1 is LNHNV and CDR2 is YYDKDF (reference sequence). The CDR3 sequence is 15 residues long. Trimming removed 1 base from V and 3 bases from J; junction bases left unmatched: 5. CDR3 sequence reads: CATSRGTGADTEAFF. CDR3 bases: TGTGCCACCAGCAGAGGAACAGGGGCAGACACTGAAGCTTTCTTT.

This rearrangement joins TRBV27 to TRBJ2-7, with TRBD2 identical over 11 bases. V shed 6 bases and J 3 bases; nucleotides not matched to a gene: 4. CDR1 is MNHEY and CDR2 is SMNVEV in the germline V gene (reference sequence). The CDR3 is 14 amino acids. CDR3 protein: CASSPTSGNYEQYF. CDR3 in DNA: TGTGCCAGCAGCCCGACTAGCGGGAACTACGAGCAGTACTTC.

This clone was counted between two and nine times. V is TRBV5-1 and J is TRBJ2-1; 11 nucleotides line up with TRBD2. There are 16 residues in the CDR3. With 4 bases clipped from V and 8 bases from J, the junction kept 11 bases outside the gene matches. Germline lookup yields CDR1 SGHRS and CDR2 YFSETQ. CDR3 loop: CASSPRGSGGADEQFF. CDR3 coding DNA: TGCGCCAGCAGCCCCAGGGGTAGCGGGGGGGCCGATGAGCAGTTCTTC.